A single sample is the source of the 18 T cell receptor beta chains below, sequenced in a study of blood T cell repertoires in COVID-19. TCRdb's table, derived via immunoSEQ multiplex PCR, lists solely in-frame clones and lacks some. The sample lists nearly 100,000 clones; approximately 86% were seen once. Sequencing input: peripheral blood. These TCRs come from a man older than 75 with acute or convalescent COVID-19.

The V and J genes are TRBV6-5 and TRBJ2-1; D perhaps matches TRBD1 (6 bases). V shed 9 bases and J shed 8 bases, with 14 bases lying between them. The CDR3 extends over 12 amino acids. In germline, CDR1 is MNHEY, CDR2 SVGAGI. The CDR3 DNA reads as TGTGCCAGTCAGGGGTTTGTGGATGAGCAGTTCTTC. As protein: CASQGFVDEQFF.

This chain joins TRBV11-3 and TRBJ1-1, with D perhaps TRBD1 (6 bases). The CDR3 has 13 amino acids. Germline loops: CDR1 SGHNT, CDR2 YENEEA. V lost 2 bases and J 4 bases, leaving 8 bases between the germline ends. Here the CDR3 reads CASSLKGGTEAFF. In nucleotides, the CDR3 is TGTGCCAGCAGCTTAAAAGGGGGCACTGAAGCTTTCTTT.

The rearrangement links TRBV24-1 to TRBJ1-1, with 9 bases lining up with TRBD1. CDR1 and CDR2 (germline): KGHDR, SFDVKD. The V segment lost 5 bases and the J segment 5 bases; nucleotides outside the gene matches: 2. The CDR3 is made up of 13 amino acids. The CDR3 DNA is TGTGCCACCAGTGCCGGGACAGGGACTGAAGCTTTCTTT. Translated, it gives CATSAGTGTEAFF.

The CDR3: CASRPTGDSGANVLTF. CDR3 nucleotides: TGTGCCAGTAGGCCGACAGGTGATTCCGGGGCCAACGTCCTGACTTTC. The chain combines TRBV19 with TRBJ2-6; weak D call: TRBD1 (6 bases). The V end lost 6 bases, the J end lost 4 bases, and 16 bases lay between the germline ends. The germline V gene has CDR1 LNHDA and CDR2 SQIVND (reference sequence). The CDR3 loop spans 16 amino acids.

This clone was seen a few times. The gene calls are TRBV6-1 and TRBJ2-5, with D possibly TRBD2 on 5 matching bases. Trimming removed 0 bases from V and 1 base from J, with 15 bases in between. Germline values: CDR1 MNHNS, CDR2 SASEGT. This CDR3 spans 17 amino acids. CDR3 region: CASSEARAFKSQETQYF. The CDR3 coding sequence is TGTGCCAGCAGTGAAGCGCGGGCTTTTAAGAGCCAAGAGACCCAGTACTTC.

The chain couples TRBV14 to TRBJ2-1; TRBD1 matches 9 bases. Germline V CDR1 and CDR2: SGHDN, FVKESK. Trimming removed 1 base from V and 6 bases from J; junction bases left unmatched: 7. The CDR3 consists of 16 residues. CDR3 region: CASSQAGQGVRNEQFF. The CDR3 DNA sequence: TGTGCCAGCAGCCAAGCGGGACAGGGTGTTCGCAATGAGCAGTTCTTC.

The chain links TRBV7-9 to TRBJ2-3; D remains ambiguous. Trimming took 1 base from V and 5 from J, leaving 4 bases between them. This CDR3 is 12 amino acids long. Looked up from germline, CDR1 is SEHNR and CDR2 is FQNEAQ (reference sequence). The CDR3 DNA reads TGTGCCAGCAGCTTAGTCGGAGATACGCAGTATTTT. Translation gives CASSLVGDTQYF.

The chain combines TRBV2 with TRBJ1-2, with D tentatively TRBD1 (6 bases). The CDR3 loop spans 13 amino acids. The germline gives CDR1 SNHLY, CDR2 FYNNEI. V lost 8 bases and J lost 8, with 18 bases in between. This chain's CDR3 is CASFTLRGGGYTF. CDR3 bases: TGTGCCAGCTTTACGTTGCGGGGGGGCGGCTACACCTTC.

J is TRBJ2-3 and V is TRBV2; a possible D gene is TRBD2 (5 bases). The germline V gene encodes CDR1 SNHLY and CDR2 FYNNEI. Trimming removed 5 bases from V and 1 base from J, with 10 bases in between. The CDR3 spans 14 residues. CDR3 loop: CASSSEGGTDTQYF. As DNA, the CDR3 is TGTGCCAGCAGTTCAGAGGGAGGCACAGATACGCAGTATTTT.

J is TRBJ2-4 and V is TRBV28, with 8 positions matching TRBD2. This CDR3 region has 15 residues. V lost 6 bases, J lost 3 bases, and 7 bases stayed unmatched. Germline CDR1 is MDHEN and CDR2 is SYDVKM. CDR3 residues: CASSRGGRDKNIQYF. The DNA for the CDR3 is TGTGCCAGCAGCCGGGGGGGGAGGGACAAAAACATTCAGTACTTC.

V is TRBV30 and J is TRBJ1-2; possibly TRBD1 for D (5 bases). The CDR3 runs to 14 residues. V was trimmed by 0 bases and J by 4 bases, leaving 12 bases between them. CDR1 and CDR2 (germline): GTSNPN, SVGIG (reference sequence). The CDR3 spells CAWSVGGNAYGYTF. CDR3 DNA sequence: TGTGCCTGGAGTGTCGGGGGAAATGCCTATGGCTACACCTTC. The variable domain in full, with the rest retrieved from reference TRBV30 and TRBJ1-2, is SQTIHQWPATLVQPVGSPLSLECTVEGTSNPNLYWYRQAAGRGLQLLFYSVGIGQISSEVPQNLSASRPQDRQFILSSKKLLLSDSGFYLCAWSVGGNAYGYTFGSGTRLTVV.

For this clone: One end of the junction fails to match germline, which may point to a read error. The chain couples TRBV27 to TRBJ2-5; no definite D call. The CDR3 runs 13 residues. Germline values: CDR1 MNHEY, CDR2 SMNVEV (reference sequence). The CDR3 DNA is TGTGCCAGCAGTTTTGGGCTTCAAGAAACCCAGTACTTC. Encoded protein: CASSFGLQETQYF.

The rearrangement links TRBV7-2 to TRBJ1-6; the D gene is possibly TRBD1 (5 bases). Trimming removed 5 bases from V and 0 bases from J, with 11 bases in between. CDR1 and CDR2 from the germline V gene are SGHTA and FQGNSA. CDR3 length equals 16 residues. The CDR3: CASSLRQSSYNSPLHF. DNA for the CDR3: TGTGCCAGCAGCCTAAGACAGAGCTCCTATAATTCACCCCTCCACTTT.

This clone appeared a single time. The rearrangement links TRBV27 to TRBJ2-1; 10 bases line up with TRBD1. CDR1 is MNHEY and CDR2 is SMNVEV in the germline V gene (reference sequence). The CDR3 has 16 amino acids. The V gene end was trimmed by 5 bases and the J gene end by 4 bases; junction bases not matched to a gene: 8. The CDR3: CASSVRPGQGYNEQFF. Written as DNA, the CDR3 is TGTGCCAGCAGTGTCAGACCGGGACAGGGGTACAATGAGCAGTTCTTC.

The CDR3 sequence is CASSYVRGTNEKLFF. The CDR3 nucleotides read TGTGCCAGCAGTTACGTCAGGGGCACTAATGAAAAACTGTTTTTT. The rearrangement joins TRBV6-5 to TRBJ1-4; possible D gene TRBD1, 6 bases. CDR1 is MNHEY, CDR2 SVGAGI, per germline. Trimming stripped 2 bases from V and 2 bases from J, with 9 bases between. This CDR3 has 15 amino acids.

The chain has TRBV5-4 and TRBJ1-2, with D tentatively TRBD1 (5 bases). CDR1 SGHNT and CDR2 YYREEE come from the germline V gene (reference sequence). The CDR3 has 13 residues. V lost 0 bases and J lost 8, with 11 bases in between. In DNA, the CDR3 is TGTGCCAGCAGCTTGGATACCAGGGAAGGCTACACCTTC. It yields the protein CASSLDTREGYTF.

This chain joins TRBV6-2 or TRBV6-3 and TRBJ1-2; D perhaps matches TRBD1 (5 bases). Looked up from germline, CDR1 is MNHEY and CDR2 is SVGEGT. The V gene lost 4 bases and the J gene lost 0 bases, with 24 bases spanning the gap. The CDR3 spans 19 residues. DNA for the CDR3: TGTGCCAGCAGTTTCGACAAGGGGCTTGGGAAGTTCCCTAACTATGGCTACACCTTC. It encodes CASSFDKGLGKFPNYGYTF.

This chain connects TRBV11-2 to TRBJ1-5; TRBD1 might be the D (6 bases). This CDR3 is 15 amino acids long. V lost 5 bases to trimming and J lost 3 bases, with 14 bases between them. Germline CDR1 reads SGHAT; CDR2 reads FQNNGV. CDR3 residues: CASSADRIPNQPQHF. The CDR3 region has the DNA TGTGCCAGCAGCGCCGACAGGATTCCCAATCAGCCCCAGCATTTT.